This is a list of T cell receptor beta chains from one sample in a study of cytomegalovirus exposure and HLA in healthy donors. The data were produced by immunoSEQ multiplex PCR, yet TCRdb's version contains in-frame clones alone and is incomplete. The sample consists of approximately 170,000 clones, more than 80% of them appearing once. The sequencing input was PBMCs. The source is a woman between 18 and 29 years old in good health and CMV-seronegative. The CDR3 runs from the conserved cysteine through the conserved F or W. A D gene is named only where the DNA matches it firmly. Expanded clones get a size class; other rows say once, few or many, or leave the size out.

TRBJ1-1 . . TRBV5-1 TGCGCCAGCAGCTCGAGACTCCACCGGGTTGCGAACACTGAAGCTTTCTTT CASSSRLHRVANTEAFF
TRBJ1-1 . TRBD1 TRBV6-5 TGTGCCAGCAGTCGGACCGGACAGGGGGCCACTGAAGCTTTCTTT CASSRTGQGATEAFF
TRBJ1-2 once . TRBV30 TGTGCCTGGAGTATGACAGCGCCAAACTATGGCTACACCTTC CAWSMTAPNYGYTF
TRBJ2-6 . TRBD1 TRBV5-5 TGTGCCAGCACCCCGGGACAGGGATCCGGGGCCAACGTCCTGACTTTC CASTPGQGSGANVLTF
TRBJ2-5 . TRBD2 TRBV4-1 TGCGCCAGCAGCCAAGCGGGTAGCGGGGGTGTAGAGACCCAGTACTTC CASSQAGSGGVETQYF
TRBJ2-1 . TRBD1 TRBV15 TGTGCCACCGGGACAGTGGATTACAATGAGCAGTTCTTC CATGTVDYNEQFF
TRBJ2-3 . TRBD2 TRBV13 TGTGCCAGCAGCTCCTCCGGGACTAGGGTTACAGATACGCAGTATTTT CASSSSGTRVTDTQYF
TRBJ2-1 . . TRBV11-2 TGTGCCAGCAGCCCAGCGGTGTACAATGAGCAGTTCTTC CASSPAVYNEQFF
TRBJ2-3 . . TRBV4-1 TGCGCCAGCAGCCAAGCTCGGGTGGATACGCAGTATTTT CASSQARVDTQYF
TRBJ1-5 . . TRBV28 TGTGCCAGCAGTTTATCCCTACAGGGTGGGGGTCAGCCCCAGCATTTT CASSLSLQGGGQPQHF
TRBJ1-1 . . TRBV7-2 TGTGCCAGCAGCTTAGTAATCGGGTCCCTGAACACTGAAGCTTTCTTT CASSLVIGSLNTEAFF
TRBJ2-7 . . TRBV6-5 TGTGCCAGCACCGCACTAGCCGCCTTCGGCGAGCAGTACTTC CASTALAAFGEQYF
TRBJ2-5 . . TRBV28 TGTGCCAGCAGTCCATGGACAGAAATACAGACGGAGACCCAGTACTTC CASSPWTEIQTETQYF
TRBJ1-5 . . TRBV23-1 TGCGCCAGCAGTCAATCGGGGCGCAATCAGCCCCAGCATTTT CASSQSGRNQPQHF
TRBJ1-2 . . TRBV7-9 TGTGCCAGCAGCTCCAGGGCGGACTACACCTTC CASSSRADYTF
TRBJ2-1 . . TRBV5-8 TGTGCCAGCAGCTTGTACAGGAGCTCCTACAATGAGCAGTTCTTC CASSLYRSSYNEQFF
TRBJ2-1 . . TRBV14 TGTGCCAGCAGCCTGACTGCGGAAAGTGAGCAGTTCTTC CASSLTAESEQFF